This TCR beta chain was sequenced during a study of yellow fever vaccine responses in identical twins. Notes on this clonotype: As yet, its antigen is unknown.

A single record per CDR3 protein comes from TCRdb applying MiXCR to the RT-PCR reads. Here the sample spans over a thousand distinct CDR3 sequences, around 81% being singletons. The CDR3 runs to 14 residues. V was cut by 3 bases and J by 3 bases, with 10 bases left in between. The germline gives CDR1 SGHTA, CDR2 FQGTGA. Points from the study as a whole: Twin vaccine T cell responses reportedly seemed partly convergent, partly personalized.

The chain joins TRBV7-3 to TRBJ2-3; possibly TRBD2 for D (5 bases). The origin of this receptor is a female donor who received the yellow fever vaccine. Sequencing was performed on T cells from blood (PBMCs), unsorted or a sorted subset (not recorded which), taken before or after yellow fever vaccination (not recorded which). The CDR3 nucleotides read TGTGCCAGCAGCTTTTTGAGCGGTACAGATACGCAGTATTTT. Its protein product is CASSFLSGTDTQYF.